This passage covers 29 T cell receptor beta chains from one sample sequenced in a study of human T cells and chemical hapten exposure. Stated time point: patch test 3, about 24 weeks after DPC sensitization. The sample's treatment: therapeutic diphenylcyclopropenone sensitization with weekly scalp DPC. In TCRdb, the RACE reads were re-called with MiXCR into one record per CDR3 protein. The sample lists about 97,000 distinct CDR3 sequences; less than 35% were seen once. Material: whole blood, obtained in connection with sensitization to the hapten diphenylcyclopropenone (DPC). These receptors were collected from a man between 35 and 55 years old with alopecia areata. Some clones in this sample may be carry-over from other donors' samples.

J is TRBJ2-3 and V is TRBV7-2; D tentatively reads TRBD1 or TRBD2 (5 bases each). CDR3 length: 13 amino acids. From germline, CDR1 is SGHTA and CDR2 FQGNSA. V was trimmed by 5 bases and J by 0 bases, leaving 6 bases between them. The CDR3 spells CASSRDSTDTQYF. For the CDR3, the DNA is TGTGCCAGCAGCAGGGACAGCACAGATACGCAGTATTTT.

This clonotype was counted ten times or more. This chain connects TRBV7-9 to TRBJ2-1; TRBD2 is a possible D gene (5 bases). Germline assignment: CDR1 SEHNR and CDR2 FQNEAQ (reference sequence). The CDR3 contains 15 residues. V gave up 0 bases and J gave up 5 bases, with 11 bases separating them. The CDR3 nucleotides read TGTGCCAGCAGCTTAGCCCTAGCCGACGACAATGAGCAGTTCTTC. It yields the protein CASSLALADDNEQFF.

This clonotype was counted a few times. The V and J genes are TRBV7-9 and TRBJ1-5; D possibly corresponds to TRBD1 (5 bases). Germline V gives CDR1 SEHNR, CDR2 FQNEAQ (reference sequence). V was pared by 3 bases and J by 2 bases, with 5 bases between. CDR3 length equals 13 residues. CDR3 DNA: TGTGCCAGCAGCTTGACAGGCAATCAGCCCCAGCATTTT. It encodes CASSLTGNQPQHF.

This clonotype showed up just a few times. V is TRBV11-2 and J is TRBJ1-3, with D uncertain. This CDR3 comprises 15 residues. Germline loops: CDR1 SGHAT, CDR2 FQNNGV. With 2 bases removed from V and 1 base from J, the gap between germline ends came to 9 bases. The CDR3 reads CASSLLAGSGNTIYF. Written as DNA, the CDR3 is TGTGCCAGCAGCTTATTAGCGGGATCTGGAAACACCATATATTTT.

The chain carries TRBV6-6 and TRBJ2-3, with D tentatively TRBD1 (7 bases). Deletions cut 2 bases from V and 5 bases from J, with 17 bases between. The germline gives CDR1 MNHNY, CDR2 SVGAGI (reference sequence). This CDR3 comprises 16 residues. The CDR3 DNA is TGTGCCAGCAGTTACCCGGCGGGGACAGCCTTAGATACGCAGTATTTT. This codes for CASSYPAGTALDTQYF.

CDR3 amino acids: CASSLNSDYGYTF. CDR3 bases: TGTGCCAGCAGTTTGAACAGCGACTATGGCTACACCTTC. V is TRBV28 and J is TRBJ1-2; D gene unclear. The V gene lost 3 bases and the J gene lost 3 bases, with 8 bases spanning the gap. The CDR3 is 13 amino acids. CDR1 and CDR2 from the germline V gene are MDHEN and SYDVKM.

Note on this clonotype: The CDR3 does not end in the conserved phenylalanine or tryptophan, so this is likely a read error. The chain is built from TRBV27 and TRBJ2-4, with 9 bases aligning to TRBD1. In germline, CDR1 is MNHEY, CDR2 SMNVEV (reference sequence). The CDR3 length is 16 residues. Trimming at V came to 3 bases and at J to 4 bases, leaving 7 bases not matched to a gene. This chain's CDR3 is CASSFRGQGGKNIQYL. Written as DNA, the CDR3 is TGTGCCAGCAGTTTTCGGGGACAGGGAGGAAAAAACATTCAGTACCTC.

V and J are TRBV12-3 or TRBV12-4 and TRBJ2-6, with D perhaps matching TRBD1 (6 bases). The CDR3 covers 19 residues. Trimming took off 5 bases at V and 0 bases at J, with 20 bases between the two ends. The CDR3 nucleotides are TGTGCCAGCAGTCCAAGGGCCGACAGGAACCCCTCTGGGGCCAACGTCCTGACTTTC. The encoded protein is CASSPRADRNPSGANVLTF.

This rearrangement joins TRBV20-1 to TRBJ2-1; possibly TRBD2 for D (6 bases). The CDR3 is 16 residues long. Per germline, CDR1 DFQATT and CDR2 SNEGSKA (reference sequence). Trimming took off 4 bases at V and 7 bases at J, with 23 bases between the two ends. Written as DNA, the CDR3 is TGCAGTGCTACCGGACTAACATCCCCGACGGGAAATGAGCAGTTCTTC. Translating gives CSATGLTSPTGNEQFF.

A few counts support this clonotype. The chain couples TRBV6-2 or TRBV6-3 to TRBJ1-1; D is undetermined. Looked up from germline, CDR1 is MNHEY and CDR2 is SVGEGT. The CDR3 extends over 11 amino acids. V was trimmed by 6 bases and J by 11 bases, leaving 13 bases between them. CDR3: CASRLQGEAFF. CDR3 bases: TGTGCCAGCAGATTGCAAGGAGAGGCTTTCTTT.

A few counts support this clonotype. Written as DNA, the CDR3 is TGTGCCAGCAGCTCAAGGACTGATGGTAAACTGTTTTTT. Its translation is CASSSRTDGKLFF. This chain links TRBV7-9 with TRBJ1-4; D gene ambiguous. Trimming shortened V by 4 bases and J by 11 bases, and 14 bases separated the two germline ends. This CDR3 region has 13 residues. Germline values: CDR1 SEHNR, CDR2 FQNEAQ (reference sequence).

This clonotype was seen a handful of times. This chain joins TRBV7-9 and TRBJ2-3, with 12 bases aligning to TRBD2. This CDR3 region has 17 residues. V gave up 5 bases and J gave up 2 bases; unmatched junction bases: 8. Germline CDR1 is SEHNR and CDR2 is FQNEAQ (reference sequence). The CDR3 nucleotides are TGTGCCAGCAGCGACAAGACTAGCGGGAGACTCACAGATACGCAGTATTTT. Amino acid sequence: CASSDKTSGRLTDTQYF.

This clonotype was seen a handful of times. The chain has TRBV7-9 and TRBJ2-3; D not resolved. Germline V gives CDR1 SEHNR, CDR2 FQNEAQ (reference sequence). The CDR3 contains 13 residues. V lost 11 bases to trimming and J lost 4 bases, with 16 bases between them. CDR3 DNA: TGTGCCTCTGGACCTACGGACGCAGATACGCAGTATTTT. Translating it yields CASGPTDADTQYF.

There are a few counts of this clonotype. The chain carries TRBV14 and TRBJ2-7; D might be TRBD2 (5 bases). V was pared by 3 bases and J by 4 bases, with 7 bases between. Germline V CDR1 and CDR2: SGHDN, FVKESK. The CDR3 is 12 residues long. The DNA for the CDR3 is TGTGCCAGCAGCCAGACTACGTACGAGCAGTACTTC. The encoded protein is CASSQTTYEQYF.

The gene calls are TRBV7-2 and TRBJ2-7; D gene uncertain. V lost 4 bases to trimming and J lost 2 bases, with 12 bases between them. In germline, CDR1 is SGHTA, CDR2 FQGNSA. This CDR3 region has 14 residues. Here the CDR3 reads CASSSNQVAYEQYF. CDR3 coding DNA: TGTGCCAGCAGCTCAAACCAGGTAGCCTACGAGCAGTACTTC.

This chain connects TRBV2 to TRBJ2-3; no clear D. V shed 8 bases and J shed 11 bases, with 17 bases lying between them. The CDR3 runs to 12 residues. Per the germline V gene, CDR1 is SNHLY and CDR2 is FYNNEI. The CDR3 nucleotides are TGTGCCAGCCGTATAGGTGAAAGTAAGCAGTATTTT. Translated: CASRIGESKQYF.

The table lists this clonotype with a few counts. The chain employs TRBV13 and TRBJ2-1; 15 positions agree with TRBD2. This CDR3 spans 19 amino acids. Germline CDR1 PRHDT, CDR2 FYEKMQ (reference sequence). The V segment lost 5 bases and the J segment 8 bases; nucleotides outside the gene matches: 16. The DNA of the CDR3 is TGTGCCAGCAGCCCGGGACTAGCGGGAGGAAGTAGAAGGGGGGATGAGCAGTTCTTC. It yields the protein CASSPGLAGGSRRGDEQFF.

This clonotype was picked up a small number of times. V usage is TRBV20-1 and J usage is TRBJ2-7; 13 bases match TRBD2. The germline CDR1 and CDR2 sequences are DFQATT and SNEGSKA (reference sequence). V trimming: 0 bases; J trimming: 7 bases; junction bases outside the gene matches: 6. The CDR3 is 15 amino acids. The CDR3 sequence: CSARDWTSGSSEQYF. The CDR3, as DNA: TGCAGTGCTAGAGATTGGACTAGCGGGAGCAGTGAGCAGTACTTC.

CDR3 nucleotides: TGCAGTGCTACCCTAGGACAGGGCTCTGGGGCCAACGTCCTGACTTTC. Translation gives CSATLGQGSGANVLTF. This chain joins TRBV20-1 and TRBJ2-6, with 8 bases that match TRBD1. The CDR3 has 16 residues. Germline V gene lookup returns CDR1 DFQATT and CDR2 SNEGSKA (reference sequence). The V segment lost 4 bases and the J segment 0 bases; nucleotides outside the gene matches: 5.

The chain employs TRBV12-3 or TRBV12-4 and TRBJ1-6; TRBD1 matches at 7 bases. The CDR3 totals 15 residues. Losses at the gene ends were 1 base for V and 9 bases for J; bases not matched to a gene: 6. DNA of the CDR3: TGTGCCAGCAGTTTAGACGACAGGGTTAGTTCACCCCTCCACTTT. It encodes CASSLDDRVSSPLHF.

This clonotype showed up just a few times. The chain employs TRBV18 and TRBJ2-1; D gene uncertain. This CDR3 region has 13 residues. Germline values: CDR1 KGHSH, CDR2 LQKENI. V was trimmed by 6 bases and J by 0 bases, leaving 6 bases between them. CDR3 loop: CASSSDSYNEQFF. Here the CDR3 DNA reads TGTGCCAGCTCGTCAGACTCCTACAATGAGCAGTTCTTC.

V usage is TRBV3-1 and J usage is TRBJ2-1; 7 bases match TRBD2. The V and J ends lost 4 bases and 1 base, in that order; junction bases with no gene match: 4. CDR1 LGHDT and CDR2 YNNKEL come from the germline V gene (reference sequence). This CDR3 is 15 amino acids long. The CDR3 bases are TGTGCCAGCAGCCCCGAGGGACTATCCTACAATGAGCAGTTCTTC. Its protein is CASSPEGLSYNEQFF.

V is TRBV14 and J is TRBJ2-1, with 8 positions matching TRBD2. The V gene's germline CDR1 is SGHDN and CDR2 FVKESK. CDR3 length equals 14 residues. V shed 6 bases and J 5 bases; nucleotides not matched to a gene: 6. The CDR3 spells CASRGAGVDNEQFF. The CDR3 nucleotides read TGTGCCAGCAGAGGAGCGGGAGTTGACAATGAGCAGTTCTTC.

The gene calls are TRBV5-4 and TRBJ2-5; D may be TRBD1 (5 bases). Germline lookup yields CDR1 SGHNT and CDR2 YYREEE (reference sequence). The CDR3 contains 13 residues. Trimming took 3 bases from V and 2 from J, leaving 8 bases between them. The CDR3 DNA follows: TGTGCCAGCAGCTACCGACAGCAAGAGACCCAGTACTTC. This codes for CASSYRQQETQYF.

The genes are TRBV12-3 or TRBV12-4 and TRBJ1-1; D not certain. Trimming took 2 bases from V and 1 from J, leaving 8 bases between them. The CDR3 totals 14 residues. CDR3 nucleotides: TGTGCCAGCAGTTTAAGTCTACCGAACACTGAAGCTTTCTTT. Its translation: CASSLSLPNTEAFF.

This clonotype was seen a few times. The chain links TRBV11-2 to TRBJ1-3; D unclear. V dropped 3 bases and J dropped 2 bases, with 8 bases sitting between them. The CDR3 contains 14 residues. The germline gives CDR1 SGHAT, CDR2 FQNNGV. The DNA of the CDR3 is TGTGCCAGCAGCTTGAGTGGAACTGGAAACACCATATATTTT. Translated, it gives CASSLSGTGNTIYF.

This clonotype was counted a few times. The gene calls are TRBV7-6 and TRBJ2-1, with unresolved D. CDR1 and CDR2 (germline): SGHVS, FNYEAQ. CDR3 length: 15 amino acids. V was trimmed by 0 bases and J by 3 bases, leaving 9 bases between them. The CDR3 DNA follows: TGTGCCAGCAGCTTAGCTGGAATCTACTACAATGAGCAGTTCTTC. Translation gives CASSLAGIYYNEQFF. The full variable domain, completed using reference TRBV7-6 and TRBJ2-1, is GAGVSQSPRYKVTKRGQDVALRCDPISGHVSLYWYRQALGQGPEFLTYFNYEAQQDKSGLPNDRFSAERPEGSISTLTIQRTEQRDSAMYRCASSLAGIYYNEQFFGPGTRLTVL.

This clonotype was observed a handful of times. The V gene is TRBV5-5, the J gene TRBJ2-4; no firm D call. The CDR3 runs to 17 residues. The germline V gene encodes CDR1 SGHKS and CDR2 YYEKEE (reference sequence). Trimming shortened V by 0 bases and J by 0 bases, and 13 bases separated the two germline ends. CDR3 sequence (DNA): TGTGCCAGCAGCTTGGAAGCAGCGATACTAGCCAAAAACATTCAGTACTTC. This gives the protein CASSLEAAILAKNIQYF.

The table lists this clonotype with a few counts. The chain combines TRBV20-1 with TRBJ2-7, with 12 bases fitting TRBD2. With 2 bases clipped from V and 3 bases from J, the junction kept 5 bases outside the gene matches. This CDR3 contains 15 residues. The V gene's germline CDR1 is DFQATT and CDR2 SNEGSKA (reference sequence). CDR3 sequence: CSARPLAGGLYEQYF. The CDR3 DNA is TGCAGTGCTAGACCACTAGCGGGAGGCCTCTACGAGCAGTACTTC.